This T cell receptor (beta chain) was sequenced in a study of PD-1 blockade in classical Hodgkin lymphoma. To note about this clone: As yet, its antigen is unknown.

Using immunoSEQ multiplex PCR, the repertoire was profiled, and TCRdb retains in-frame clones only, with some absent. The data hold tens of thousands of clones, with approximately 91% observed a single time. Regarding time point: newly diagnosed, previously untreated cHL patient sample. General study results and limits: Healthy donors were reported to have higher baseline TCR diversity than newly diagnosed patients.

The CDR3 is 13 residues long. The germline V gene has CDR1 MNHEY and CDR2 SVGAGI. Deletions cut 2 bases from V and 9 bases from J, with 13 bases between. The sequenced sample was peripheral blood mononuclear cells (PBMCs). This TCR came from a human donor with classical Hodgkin lymphoma. The rearrangement links TRBV6-5 to TRBJ1-1; D unclear. The CDR3 region is CASSYGEGFKAFF. DNA of the CDR3: TGTGCCAGCAGTTACGGAGAAGGGTTTAAAGCTTTCTTT.